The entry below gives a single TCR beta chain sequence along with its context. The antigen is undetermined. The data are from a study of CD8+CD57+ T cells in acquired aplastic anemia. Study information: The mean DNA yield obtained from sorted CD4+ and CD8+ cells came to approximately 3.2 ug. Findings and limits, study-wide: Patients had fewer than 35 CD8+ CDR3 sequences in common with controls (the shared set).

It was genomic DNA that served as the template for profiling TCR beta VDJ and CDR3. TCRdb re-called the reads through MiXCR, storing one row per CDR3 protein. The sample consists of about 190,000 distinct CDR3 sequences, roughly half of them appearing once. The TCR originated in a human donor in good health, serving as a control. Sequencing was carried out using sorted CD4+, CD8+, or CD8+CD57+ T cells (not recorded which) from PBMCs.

The CDR3 here is CAISVERGTDTQYF. In nucleotides, the CDR3 is TGTGCCATCAGTGTAGAAAGGGGCACAGATACGCAGTATTTT. The chain uses TRBV10-3 and TRBJ2-3, with D uncertain. Germline values: CDR1 ENHRY, CDR2 SYGVKD. There are 14 residues in the CDR3. V was trimmed by 4 bases and J by 1 base, leaving 9 bases between them.